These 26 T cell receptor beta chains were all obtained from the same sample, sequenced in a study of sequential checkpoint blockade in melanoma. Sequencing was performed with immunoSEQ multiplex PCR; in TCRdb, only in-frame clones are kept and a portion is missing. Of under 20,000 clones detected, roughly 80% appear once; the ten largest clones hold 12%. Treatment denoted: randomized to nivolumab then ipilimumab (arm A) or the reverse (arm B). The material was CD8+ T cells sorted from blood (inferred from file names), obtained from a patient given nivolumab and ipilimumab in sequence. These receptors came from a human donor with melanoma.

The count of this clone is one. The CDR3 protein is CASSLALAEREQYF. CDR3 DNA sequence: TGTGCCAGCAGCTTGGCCCTAGCAGAAAGGGAGCAGTACTTC. The chain uses TRBV5-4 and TRBJ2-7; D is perhaps TRBD2 (5 bases). The CDR3 runs 14 residues. Germline values: CDR1 SGHNT, CDR2 YYREEE (reference sequence). V was clipped by 0 bases and J by 7 bases, with 14 bases between them. Filled out from reference TRBV5-4 and TRBJ2-7, the complete variable domain reads ETGVTQSPTHLIKTRGQQVTLRCSSQSGHNTVSWYQQALGQGPQFIFQYYREEENGRGNFPPRFSGLQFPNYSSELNVNALELDDSALYLCASSLALAEREQYFGPGTRLTVT.

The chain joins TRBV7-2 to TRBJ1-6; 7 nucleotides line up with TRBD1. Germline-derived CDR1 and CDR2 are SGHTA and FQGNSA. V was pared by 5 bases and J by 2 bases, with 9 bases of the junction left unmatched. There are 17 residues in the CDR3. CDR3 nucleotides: TGTGCCAGCAGCCCTAGACCGACAGGGCCCTATAATTCACCCCTCCACTTT. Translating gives CASSPRPTGPYNSPLHF.

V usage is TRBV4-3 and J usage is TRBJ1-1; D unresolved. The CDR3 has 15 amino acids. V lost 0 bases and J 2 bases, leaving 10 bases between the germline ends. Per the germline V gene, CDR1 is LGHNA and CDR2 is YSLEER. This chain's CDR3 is CASSQERVRNTEAFF. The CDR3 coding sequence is TGCGCCAGCAGCCAAGAACGGGTACGAAACACTGAAGCTTTCTTT.

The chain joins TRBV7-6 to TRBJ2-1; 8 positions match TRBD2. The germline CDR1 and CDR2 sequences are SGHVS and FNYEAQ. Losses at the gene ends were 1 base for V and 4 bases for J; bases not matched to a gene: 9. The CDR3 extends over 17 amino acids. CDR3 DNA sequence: TGTGCCAGCAGCTTAGGGGGGAGAACTAGCGGATACAATGAGCAGTTCTTC. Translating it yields CASSLGGRTSGYNEQFF.

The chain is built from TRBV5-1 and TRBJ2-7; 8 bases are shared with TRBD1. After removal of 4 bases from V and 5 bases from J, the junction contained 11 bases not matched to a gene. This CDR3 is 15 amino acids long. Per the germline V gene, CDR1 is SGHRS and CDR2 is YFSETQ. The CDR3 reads CASSPTGANLNEQYF. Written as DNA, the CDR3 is TGCGCCAGCAGCCCGACAGGGGCGAATCTCAACGAGCAGTACTTC. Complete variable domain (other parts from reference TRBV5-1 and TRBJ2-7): KAGVTQTPRYLIKTRGQQVTLSCSPISGHRSVSWYQQTPGQGLQFLFEYFSETQRNKGNFPGRFSGRQFSNSRSEMNVSTLELGDSALYLCASSPTGANLNEQYFGPGTRLTVT.

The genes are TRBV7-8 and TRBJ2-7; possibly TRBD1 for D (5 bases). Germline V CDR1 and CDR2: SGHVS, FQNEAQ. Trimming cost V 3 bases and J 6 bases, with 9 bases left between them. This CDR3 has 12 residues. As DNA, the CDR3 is TGTGCCAGCAGCTTGTGGGGCGGCGAGCAGTACTTC. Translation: CASSLWGGEQYF.

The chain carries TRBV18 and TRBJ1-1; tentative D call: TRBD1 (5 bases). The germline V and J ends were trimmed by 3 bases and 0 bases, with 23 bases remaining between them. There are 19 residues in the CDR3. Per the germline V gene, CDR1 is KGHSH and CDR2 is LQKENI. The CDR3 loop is CASSPGPRGGRLMNTEAFF. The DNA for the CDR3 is TGTGCCAGCTCACCCGGGCCAAGGGGAGGACGGCTAATGAACACTGAAGCTTTCTTT.

The CDR3 here is CGGGSSYEQYF. The CDR3, as DNA: TGCGGGGGGGGGAGCTCCTACGAGCAGTACTTC. The V gene is TRBV20-1, the J gene TRBJ2-7; the match to TRBD2 covers 7 bases. Germline loops: CDR1 DFQATT, CDR2 SNEGSKA (reference sequence). The CDR3 spans 11 residues.

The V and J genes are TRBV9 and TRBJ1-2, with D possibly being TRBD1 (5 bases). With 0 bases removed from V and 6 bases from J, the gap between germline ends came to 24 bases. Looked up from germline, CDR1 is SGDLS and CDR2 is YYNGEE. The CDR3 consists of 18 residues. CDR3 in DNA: TGTGCCAGCAGCGTAGTGGGGGGAACTGGACTATCGATTAATGGCTACACCTTC. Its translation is CASSVVGGTGLSINGYTF.

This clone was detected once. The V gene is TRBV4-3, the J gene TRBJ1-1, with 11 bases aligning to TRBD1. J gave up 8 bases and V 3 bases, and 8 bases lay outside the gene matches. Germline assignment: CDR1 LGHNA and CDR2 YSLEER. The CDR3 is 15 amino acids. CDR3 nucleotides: TGCGCCAGCAGCCACGCGGACAGGGGGCAAAGGGAAGCTTTCTTT. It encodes CASSHADRGQREAFF.

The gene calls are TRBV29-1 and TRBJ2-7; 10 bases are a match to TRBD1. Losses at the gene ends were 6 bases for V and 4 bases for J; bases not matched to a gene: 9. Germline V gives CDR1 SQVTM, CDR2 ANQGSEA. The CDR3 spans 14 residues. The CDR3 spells CSVELTGGLYEQYF. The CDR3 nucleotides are TGCAGCGTCGAATTGACAGGGGGCTTGTACGAGCAGTACTTC.

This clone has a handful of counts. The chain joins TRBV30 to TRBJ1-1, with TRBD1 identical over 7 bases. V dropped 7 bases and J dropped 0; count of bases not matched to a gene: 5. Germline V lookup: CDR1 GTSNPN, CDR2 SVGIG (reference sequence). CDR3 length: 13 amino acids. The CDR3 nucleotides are TGTGCCTTACGGGGACAGTTGAACACTGAAGCTTTCTTT. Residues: CALRGQLNTEAFF.

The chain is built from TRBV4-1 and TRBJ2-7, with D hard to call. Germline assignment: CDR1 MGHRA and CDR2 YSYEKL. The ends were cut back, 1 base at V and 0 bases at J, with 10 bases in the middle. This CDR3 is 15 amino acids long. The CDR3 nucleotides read TGCGCCAGCAGCCAAGTTGCGGTGAGCTCCTACGAGCAGTACTTC. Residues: CASSQVAVSSYEQYF.

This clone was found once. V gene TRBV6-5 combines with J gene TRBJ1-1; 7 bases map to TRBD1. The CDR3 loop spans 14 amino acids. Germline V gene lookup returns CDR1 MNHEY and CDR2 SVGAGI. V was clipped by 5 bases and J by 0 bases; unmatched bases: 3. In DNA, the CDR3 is TGTGCCAGCAGTCAGGACAGGTTGAACACTGAAGCTTTCTTT. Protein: CASSQDRLNTEAFF.

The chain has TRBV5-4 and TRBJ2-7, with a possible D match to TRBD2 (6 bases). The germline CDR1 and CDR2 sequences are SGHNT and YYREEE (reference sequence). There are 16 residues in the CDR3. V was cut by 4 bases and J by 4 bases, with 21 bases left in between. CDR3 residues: CASSQDLASGLYEQYF. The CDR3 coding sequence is TGTGCCAGCAGCCAAGATTTAGCCAGCGGGCTGTACGAGCAGTACTTC.

In DNA, the CDR3 is TGTGCCAGCAGCAAAAGGGCACGACTAGCGGGAGTCACCTACGAGCAGTACTTC. Translating gives CASSKRARLAGVTYEQYF. V and J are TRBV21-1 and TRBJ2-7; TRBD2, as called in the table, went unchecked against the DNA. TRBV21-1 is termed a pseudogene. The CDR3 has 18 amino acids.

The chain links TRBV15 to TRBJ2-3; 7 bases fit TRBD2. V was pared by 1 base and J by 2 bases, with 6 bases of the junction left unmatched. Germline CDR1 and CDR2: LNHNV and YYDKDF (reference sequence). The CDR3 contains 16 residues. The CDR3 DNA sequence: TGTGCCACCAGCAGAGTTCCTAGCGGAGTCACAGATACGCAGTATTTT. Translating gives CATSRVPSGVTDTQYF. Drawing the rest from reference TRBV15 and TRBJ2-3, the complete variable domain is DAMVIQNPRYQVTQFGKPVTLSCSQTLNHNVMYWYQQKSSQAPKLLFHYYDKDFNNEADTPDNFQSRRPNTSFCFLDIRSPGLGDTAMYLCATSRVPSGVTDTQYFGPGTRLTVL.

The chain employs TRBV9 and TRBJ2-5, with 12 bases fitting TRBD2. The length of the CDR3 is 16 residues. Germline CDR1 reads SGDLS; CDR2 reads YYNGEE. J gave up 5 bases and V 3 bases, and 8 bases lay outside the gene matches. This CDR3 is CASSDLGLAGGETQYF. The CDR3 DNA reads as TGTGCCAGCAGCGACCTCGGGCTAGCGGGGGGGGAGACCCAGTACTTC.

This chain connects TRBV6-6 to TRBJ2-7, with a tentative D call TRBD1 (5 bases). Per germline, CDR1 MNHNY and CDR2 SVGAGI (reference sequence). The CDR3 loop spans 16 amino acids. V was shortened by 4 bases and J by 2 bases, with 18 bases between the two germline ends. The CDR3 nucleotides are TGTGCCAGCAGTTCCCTTGTGAAACAGGAGCCCTACGAGCAGTACTTC. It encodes CASSSLVKQEPYEQYF.

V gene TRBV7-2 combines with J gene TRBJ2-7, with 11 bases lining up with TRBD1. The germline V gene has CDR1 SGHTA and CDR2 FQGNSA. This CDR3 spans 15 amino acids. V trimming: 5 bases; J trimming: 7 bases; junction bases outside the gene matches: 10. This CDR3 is CASSPQDRGRVEQYF. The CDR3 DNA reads TGTGCCAGCAGCCCACAGGACAGGGGGCGAGTTGAGCAGTACTTC.

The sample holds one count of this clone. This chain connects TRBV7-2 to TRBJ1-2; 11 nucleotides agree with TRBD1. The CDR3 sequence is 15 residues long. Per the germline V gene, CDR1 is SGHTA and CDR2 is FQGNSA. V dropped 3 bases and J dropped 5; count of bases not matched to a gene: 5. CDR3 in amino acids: CASSFGQGAMYGYTF. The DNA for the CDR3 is TGTGCCAGCAGCTTTGGACAGGGGGCGATGTATGGCTACACCTTC.

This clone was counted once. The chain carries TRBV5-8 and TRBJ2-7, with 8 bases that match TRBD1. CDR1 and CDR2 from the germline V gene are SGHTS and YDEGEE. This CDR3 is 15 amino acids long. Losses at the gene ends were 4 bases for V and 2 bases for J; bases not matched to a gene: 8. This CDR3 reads CASSMGQDNTYEQYF. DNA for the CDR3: TGTGCCAGCAGCATGGGACAGGACAATACCTACGAGCAGTACTTC.

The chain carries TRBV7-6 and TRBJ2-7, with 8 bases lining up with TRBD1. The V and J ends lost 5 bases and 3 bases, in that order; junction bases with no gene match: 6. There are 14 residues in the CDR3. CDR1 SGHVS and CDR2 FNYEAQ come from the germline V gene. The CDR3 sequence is CASSPRQGLYEQYF. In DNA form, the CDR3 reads TGTGCCAGCAGCCCGAGACAGGGGCTCTACGAGCAGTACTTC.

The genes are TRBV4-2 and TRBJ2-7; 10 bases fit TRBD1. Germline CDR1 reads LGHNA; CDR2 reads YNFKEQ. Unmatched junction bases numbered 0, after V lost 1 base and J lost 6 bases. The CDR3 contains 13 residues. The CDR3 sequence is CASSQGDRGEQYF. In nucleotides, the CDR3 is TGTGCCAGCAGCCAAGGGGACAGGGGCGAGCAGTACTTC.

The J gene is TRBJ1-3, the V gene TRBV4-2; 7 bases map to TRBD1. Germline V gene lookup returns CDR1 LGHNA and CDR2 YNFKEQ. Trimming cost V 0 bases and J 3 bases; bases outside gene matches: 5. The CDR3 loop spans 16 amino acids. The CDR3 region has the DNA TGTGCCAGCAGCCAAGATTCAGGGGGTGGTGGAAACACCATATATTTT. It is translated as CASSQDSGGGGNTIYF.

The DNA for the CDR3 is TGTGCCAGCAGCCCCAGACAGGGCCAGGCTGGAAACACCATATATTTT. Translation gives CASSPRQGQAGNTIYF. The rearrangement joins TRBV9 to TRBJ1-3; TRBD1 aligns across 7 bases. The CDR3 is 16 residues long. Per the germline V gene, CDR1 is SGDLS and CDR2 is YYNGEE. V shed 4 bases, J shed 2 bases, and the junction held 9 bases outside the gene matches.